This T cell receptor beta chain was observed in a study of cytomegalovirus exposure and HLA in healthy donors. Findings and caveats of the study: In vitro, three CMV-associated chains proved specific for CMV antigens. Using the classifier, cytomegalovirus status was reportedly diagnosed with high specificity and sensitivity. Trimming of TCR beta V- and J-genes showed a link, identified in a later analysis, to a missense DCLRE1C variant.

PCR was performed using 60 Vbeta and 13 Jbeta primers. Measured with immunoSEQ multiplex PCR; TCRdb has only the in-frame clones, and not every one. The sample carries some 130,000 clones, 70% to 80% recorded once. Unrecorded immune exposure was likely among donors, who were nominally healthy when sampled. With respect to this clone: Its antigen remains unknown.

V was pared by 2 bases and J by 0 bases, with 2 bases of the junction left unmatched. Germline V CDR1 and CDR2: ENHRY, SYGVKD. The CDR3 sequence is 15 residues long. The sample was PBMCs. The sequence came from a man between 45 and 60 years old in good health and CMV-seronegative. V usage is TRBV10-3 and J usage is TRBJ2-7; 9 bases agree with TRBD2. In DNA, the CDR3 is TGTGCCATCAGTGAGGGTAGCGGGAGCTCCTACGAGCAGTACTTC. Translation gives CAISEGSGSSYEQYF.